The 31 T cell receptor beta chains given below trace back to one sample, sequenced in a study of blood T cell repertoires in COVID-19. Assay used: immunoSEQ multiplex PCR; TCRdb lists only in-frame clones, some missing. Among 400,000 to 500,000 clones listed, 80% to 90% were seen once. The specimen was peripheral blood. These receptor sequences come from a woman in her thirties with active or convalescent COVID-19.

The V and J genes are TRBV5-5 and TRBJ1-1, with D uncertain. The CDR3 length is 15 residues. Germline CDR1 is SGHKS and CDR2 is YYEKEE (reference sequence). Trimming took 2 bases from V and 6 from J, leaving 17 bases between them. CDR3 sequence reads: CASSFTPGRSAEAFF. The CDR3 bases are TGTGCCAGCAGCTTTACCCCGGGTAGGTCAGCTGAAGCTTTCTTT.

The chain carries TRBV19 and TRBJ1-5, with D uncertain. The CDR3 is 13 amino acids. CDR1 and CDR2 from the germline V gene are LNHDA and SQIVND (reference sequence). Trimming removed 5 bases from V and 9 bases from J, with 14 bases in between. CDR3 nucleotides: TGTGCCAGTAGTCTGGCAGTCGGAGGGCCCCAGCATTTT. Its translation: CASSLAVGGPQHF.

The chain joins TRBV5-5 to TRBJ1-2, with a tentative D call TRBD1 (6 bases). V dropped 4 bases and J dropped 4 bases, with 17 bases sitting between them. The germline gives CDR1 SGHKS, CDR2 YYEKEE (reference sequence). This CDR3 is 15 amino acids long. The CDR3 nucleotides read TGTGCCAGCAGCCCGACCGCAGGGGAAAGCTATGGCTACACCTTC. Encoded protein: CASSPTAGESYGYTF.

V and J are TRBV28 and TRBJ1-2, with TRBD1 as a possible D gene (5 bases). Trimming pared 3 bases from V and 6 bases from J, leaving 17 bases between. Looked up from germline, CDR1 is MDHEN and CDR2 is SYDVKM. This CDR3 has 15 residues. The CDR3, as DNA: TGTGCCAGCAGTTTTCGGGCCCCCGGGGGGGATGGCTACACCTTC. Translation gives CASSFRAPGGDGYTF.

The genes are TRBV5-4 and TRBJ2-3; tentative D call: TRBD1 (6 bases). The CDR3 loop spans 15 amino acids. V was trimmed by 4 bases and J by 2 bases, leaving 14 bases between them. Germline CDR1 and CDR2: SGHNT and YYREEE (reference sequence). This CDR3 is CASSLDSPFTDTQYF. The CDR3, as DNA: TGTGCCAGCAGCCTGGACAGTCCTTTCACAGATACGCAGTATTTT.

A note on this clone: This sample includes further DNA sequences coding for the same CDR3. The rearrangement joins TRBV18 to TRBJ1-1; a weak D match, TRBD1 (5 bases). Trimming left V 3 bases short and J 5 bases short, with 10 bases between. This CDR3 spans 13 amino acids. Germline V gene data show CDR1 as KGHSH and CDR2 as LQKENI. CDR3 protein: CASSPGRGTEAFF. The DNA for the CDR3 is TGTGCCAGCTCACCCGGGAGGGGAACTGAAGCTTTCTTT. Based on the CDR3 plus reference TRBV18 and TRBJ1-1, the full variable domain is NAGVMQNPRHLVRRRGQEARLRCSPMKGHSHVYWYRQLPEEGLKFMVYLQKENIIDESGMPKERFSAEFPKEGPSILRIQQVVRGDSAAYFCASSPGRGTEAFFGQGTRLTVV.

This chain joins TRBV6-2 or TRBV6-3 and TRBJ2-1; 9 bases line up with TRBD2. This CDR3 region has 18 residues. Germline loops: CDR1 MNHEY, CDR2 SVGEGT. The V segment lost 6 bases and the J segment 8 bases; nucleotides outside the gene matches: 20. This chain's CDR3 is CASSHPPLAGGANYEQFF. The CDR3 coding sequence is TGTGCCAGCAGCCACCCCCCACTGGCGGGGGGGGCTAATTATGAGCAGTTCTTC.

The chain employs TRBV4-1 and TRBJ1-6; 7 nucleotides agree with TRBD1. The junction had 3 bases not matched to a gene; V was cut back by 3 bases and J by 1 base. The CDR3 covers 16 residues. Per the germline V gene, CDR1 is MGHRA and CDR2 is YSYEKL. The CDR3 region has the DNA TGCGCCAGCAGCCAGTCACAGGGGTCCTATAATTCACCCCTCCACTTT. Translated, it gives CASSQSQGSYNSPLHF.

The chain joins TRBV15 to TRBJ1-2; a weak D match, TRBD1 (5 bases). From germline, CDR1 is LNHNV and CDR2 YYDKDF (reference sequence). Trimming pared 6 bases from V and 2 bases from J, leaving 16 bases between. The CDR3 is 15 amino acids. The CDR3: CATSLNRDFNYGYTF. CDR3 DNA sequence: TGTGCCACCAGTCTTAACCGGGACTTCAACTATGGCTACACCTTC.

This clone was counted a few times. This chain uses TRBV27 with TRBJ2-7; 7 nucleotides line up with TRBD1. V lost 5 bases, J lost 0 bases, and 1 base stayed unmatched. The CDR3 length is 13 residues. Germline loops: CDR1 MNHEY, CDR2 SMNVEV (reference sequence). CDR3 loop: CASSTGASYEQYF. The CDR3 DNA reads as TGTGCCAGCAGTACAGGGGCCTCCTACGAGCAGTACTTC.

The V call is TRBV6-5, the J call TRBJ2-7; perhaps TRBD1 as D (5 bases). This CDR3 contains 15 residues. Germline CDR1 reads MNHEY; CDR2 reads SVGAGI. The ends were cut back, 2 bases at V and 3 bases at J, with 14 bases in the middle. CDR3 sequence: CASSYKPDNFYEQYF. The CDR3 region has the DNA TGTGCCAGCAGTTACAAGCCGGACAATTTCTACGAGCAGTACTTC.

V and J are TRBV9 and TRBJ2-7; TRBD1 is a possible D gene (6 bases). This CDR3 spans 17 amino acids. Trimming removed 1 base from V and 2 bases from J, with 19 bases in between. Germline V gene sequence: CDR1 SGDLS, CDR2 YYNGEE. CDR3 sequence (DNA): TGTGCCAGCAGCGTATCAGGGGATCCGGGGCCCACCTACGAGCAGTACTTC. Amino acids: CASSVSGDPGPTYEQYF.

V and J are TRBV19 and TRBJ1-6; D unclear. V lost 9 bases, J lost 8 bases, and 11 bases lay in between. The CDR3 totals 12 residues. In germline, CDR1 is LNHDA, CDR2 SQIVND (reference sequence). This chain's CDR3 is CASRLADSPLHF. In DNA form, the CDR3 reads TGTGCCAGCCGTCTTGCGGATTCACCCCTCCACTTT.

The gene calls are TRBV27 and TRBJ2-3; the D gene is possibly TRBD2 (5 bases). The CDR3 sequence is 15 residues long. The V gene's germline CDR1 is MNHEY and CDR2 SMNVEV (reference sequence). Deletions cut 3 bases from V and 6 bases from J, with 16 bases between. The CDR3 is CASSFGSEPGDTQYF. DNA of the CDR3: TGTGCCAGCAGTTTTGGCTCGGAGCCGGGGGATACGCAGTATTTT.

The chain joins TRBV2 to TRBJ2-4, with 8 positions matching TRBD1. Germline V gene lookup returns CDR1 SNHLY and CDR2 FYNNEI. This CDR3 region has 13 residues. J was trimmed by 11 bases and V by 8 bases; bases with no gene match: 11. The CDR3 spells CASRGQGGGVQYF. In nucleotides, the CDR3 is TGTGCCAGCCGAGGACAGGGCGGAGGCGTTCAGTACTTC.

The chain is built from TRBV6-5 and TRBJ2-7, with D perhaps matching TRBD1 (6 bases). The CDR3 consists of 15 residues. Germline V gene sequence: CDR1 MNHEY, CDR2 SVGAGI. V was cut by 8 bases and J by 3 bases, with 20 bases left in between. In DNA, the CDR3 is TGTGCCAGCTCGGCTAGACAGGTTGATATCTACGAGCAGTACTTC. The encoded protein is CASSARQVDIYEQYF.

V gene TRBV19 combines with J gene TRBJ1-6; D might be TRBD1 (5 bases). This CDR3 contains 18 residues. Looked up from germline, CDR1 is LNHDA and CDR2 is SQIVND (reference sequence). V was pared by 2 bases and J by 8 bases, with 22 bases between. The CDR3 region is CASSIRAPGLTWDSPLHF. The DNA for the CDR3 is TGTGCCAGTAGTATAAGGGCTCCGGGACTCACGTGGGATTCACCCCTCCACTTT.

J is TRBJ2-2 and V is TRBV3-1 (or the pseudogene TRBV3-2); D uncertain. Germline V lookup: CDR1 LGHDT, CDR2 YNNKEL (reference sequence). CDR3 length: 14 residues. V was shortened by 3 bases and J by 2 bases, with 7 bases between the two germline ends. The CDR3 spells CASSHPLNTGELFF. In DNA form, the CDR3 reads TGTGCCAGCAGCCACCCCCTAAACACCGGGGAGCTGTTTTTT.

The chain joins TRBV29-1 to TRBJ1-2, with TRBD1 matching over 7 bases. The germline V gene encodes CDR1 SQVTM and CDR2 ANQGSEA. The length of the CDR3 is 18 residues. V lost 4 bases to trimming and J lost 7 bases; unmatched junction nucleotides: 24. In nucleotides, the CDR3 is TGCAGCGTTGTGGGGATCGGACAGGAAGCGGGGGGATTTCGTGGCTACACCTTC. Amino acids: CSVVGIGQEAGGFRGYTF.

In its sample, this clone was seen once. This sequence joins TRBV7-7 and TRBJ2-5; the match to TRBD2 covers 10 bases. Unmatched junction bases numbered 8, after V lost 0 bases and J lost 4 bases. Germline CDR1 and CDR2: SSHAT and FNYEAQ (reference sequence). CDR3 length equals 17 residues. CDR3 amino acids: CASSLAPLAGEGETQYF. The CDR3 DNA reads as TGTGCCAGCAGCTTAGCCCCCCTAGCGGGAGAAGGAGAGACCCAGTACTTC.

The V and J genes are TRBV3-1 (or the pseudogene TRBV3-2) and TRBJ2-6; weak D call: TRBD2 (5 bases). Trimming cost V 4 bases and J 4 bases, with 20 bases left between them. Germline V gene data show CDR1 as LGHDT and CDR2 as YNNKEL (reference sequence). This CDR3 spans 18 amino acids. This CDR3 is CASSLKRIGPGGANVLTF. CDR3 nucleotide sequence: TGTGCCAGCAGCCTTAAGCGGATCGGGCCTGGAGGGGCCAACGTCCTGACTTTC.

The chain links TRBV12-3 or TRBV12-4 to TRBJ1-5, with D unresolved. The CDR3 runs 13 residues. V was clipped by 6 bases and J by 2 bases, with 8 bases between them. The CDR3, as DNA: TGTGCCAGCAGGGGCCCTCGCAATCAGCCCCAGCATTTT. This encodes CASRGPRNQPQHF.

The chain links TRBV5-8 to TRBJ1-1, with 11 nucleotides matching TRBD1. Trimming at V came to 3 bases and at J to 10 bases, leaving 5 bases not matched to a gene. The CDR3 is 13 amino acids. From germline, CDR1 is SGHTS and CDR2 YDEGEE. CDR3 amino acids: CASSWDRGIGAFF. CDR3 DNA: TGTGCCAGCAGCTGGGACAGGGGGATTGGAGCTTTCTTT.

The V call is TRBV10-3, the J call TRBJ1-2; TRBD1 is a possible D gene (5 bases). CDR1 is ENHRY, CDR2 SYGVKD, per germline. V lost 2 bases, J lost 2 bases, and 9 bases lay in between. This CDR3 comprises 14 residues. The CDR3 spells CAISEADRNYGYTF. The CDR3, as DNA: TGTGCCATCAGTGAGGCAGACAGAAACTATGGCTACACCTTC.

Only a few counts were recorded for this clone. Other DNA sequences in the same sample also yield this CDR3. The chain carries TRBV5-1 and TRBJ1-3; D is undetermined. This CDR3 is built from 14 residues. Germline-derived CDR1 and CDR2 are SGHRS and YFSETQ. Trimming shortened V by 1 base and J by 0 bases, and 5 bases separated the two germline ends. The CDR3 DNA sequence: TGCGCCAGCAGCTTGTACACCTCTGGAAACACCATATATTTT. This translates into CASSLYTSGNTIYF.

This clone was seen just once. The chain has TRBV20-1 and TRBJ2-3; no definite D call. Deletions cut 5 bases from V and 6 bases from J, with 6 bases between. The CDR3 contains 10 residues. Germline-derived CDR1 and CDR2 are DFQATT and SNEGSKA (reference sequence). The CDR3 sequence is CSAAVDTQYF. In DNA form, the CDR3 reads TGCAGTGCTGCGGTCGATACGCAGTATTTT.

The J gene is TRBJ1-2, the V gene TRBV6-6; possible D gene TRBD1, 5 bases. The CDR3 has 13 amino acids. V lost 5 bases and J lost 4, with 11 bases in between. Per the germline V gene, CDR1 is MNHNY and CDR2 is SVGAGI (reference sequence). DNA for the CDR3: TGTGCCAGCAGTGAGGACAAGGGCTATGGCTACACCTTC. This sequence encodes CASSEDKGYGYTF.

This clone was seen ten or more times. The chain uses TRBV18 and TRBJ1-2; D is possibly TRBD1 (5 bases). Trimming took 6 bases from V and 3 from J, leaving 11 bases between them. The CDR3 runs to 13 residues. Germline values: CDR1 KGHSH, CDR2 LQKENI. CDR3 in DNA: TGTGCCAGCTCCCCCGACAGATACTATGGCTACACCTTC. Its translation: CASSPDRYYGYTF.

A remark on this clone: The same CDR3 can be traced to other DNA sequences in this sample. The chain employs TRBV27 and TRBJ1-1; no reliable D call. CDR1 MNHEY and CDR2 SMNVEV come from the germline V gene (reference sequence). This CDR3 has 13 residues. With 3 bases removed from V and 1 base from J, the gap between germline ends came to 6 bases. CDR3 loop: CASSFVRNTEAFF. The CDR3 DNA is TGTGCCAGCAGTTTCGTCAGGAACACTGAAGCTTTCTTT.

The V call is TRBV7-8, the J call TRBJ1-2; D is possibly TRBD1 (6 bases). Trimming stripped 2 bases from V and 2 bases from J, with 12 bases between. CDR3 length: 15 residues. Per germline, CDR1 SGHVS and CDR2 FQNEAQ. CDR3 sequence (DNA): TGTGCCAGCAGCTTACGGACAGACAAGAACTATGGCTACACCTTC. Translated, it gives CASSLRTDKNYGYTF.

The chain combines TRBV10-3 with TRBJ2-1; 9 bases match TRBD2. Germline V gene lookup returns CDR1 ENHRY and CDR2 SYGVKD. After removal of 1 base from V and 8 bases from J, the junction contained 3 bases not matched to a gene. CDR3 length equals 14 residues. The DNA of the CDR3 is TGTGCCATCAGTGAGTGGACTAGCGTCGATGAGCAGTTCTTC. Its protein product is CAISEWTSVDEQFF.